This TCR beta chain is from a study of shared clonotypes between healthy human individuals. The method was immunoSEQ multiplex PCR; TCRdb's version includes in-frame clones alone and lacks a portion of them. The table includes about 1 million clones, under 80% detected once. The CDR3 has 13 amino acids. Germline V CDR1 and CDR2: SGHTA, FQGTGA. Trimming took off 5 bases at V and 8 bases at J, with 14 bases between the two ends. Sequenced input: memory CD4+ T cells sorted from blood. Subset meaning: CD45RA-negative fraction. The receptor's source is a man aged 18 to 29 in good health. V and J are TRBV7-3 and TRBJ2-3; a possible D gene is TRBD2 (5 bases). CDR3 coding DNA: TGTGCCAGCAGCCTTGAGGGCCCGGGTACGCAGTATTTT. The encoded protein is CASSLEGPGTQYF.